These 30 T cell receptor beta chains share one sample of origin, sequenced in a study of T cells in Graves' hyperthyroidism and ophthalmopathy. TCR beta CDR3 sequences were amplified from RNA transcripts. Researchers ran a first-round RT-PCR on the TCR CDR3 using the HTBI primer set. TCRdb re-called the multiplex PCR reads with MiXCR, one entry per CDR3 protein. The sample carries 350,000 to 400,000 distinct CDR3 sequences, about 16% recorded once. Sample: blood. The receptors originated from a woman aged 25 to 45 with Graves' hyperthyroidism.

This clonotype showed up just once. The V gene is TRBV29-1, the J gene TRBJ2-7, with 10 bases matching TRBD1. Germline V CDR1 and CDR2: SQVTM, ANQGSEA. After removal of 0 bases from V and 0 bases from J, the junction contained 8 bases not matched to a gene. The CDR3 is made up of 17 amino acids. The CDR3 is CSVEDREGQGLSYEQYF. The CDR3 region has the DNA TGCAGCGTTGAAGATCGGGAGGGACAGGGGCTCTCCTACGAGCAGTACTTC.

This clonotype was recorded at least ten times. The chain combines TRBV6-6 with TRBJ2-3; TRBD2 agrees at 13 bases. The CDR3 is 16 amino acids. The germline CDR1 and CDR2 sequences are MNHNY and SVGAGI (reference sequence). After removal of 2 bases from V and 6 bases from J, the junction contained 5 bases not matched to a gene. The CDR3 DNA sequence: TGTGCCAGCAGTTACGGGACTAGCGGGATTCGTGATACGCAGTATTTT. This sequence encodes CASSYGTSGIRDTQYF.

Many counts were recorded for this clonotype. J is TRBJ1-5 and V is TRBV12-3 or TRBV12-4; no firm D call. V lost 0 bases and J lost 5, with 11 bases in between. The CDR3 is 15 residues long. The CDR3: CASSLASREDQPQHF. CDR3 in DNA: TGTGCCAGCAGTTTAGCGAGCAGAGAAGATCAGCCCCAGCATTTT.

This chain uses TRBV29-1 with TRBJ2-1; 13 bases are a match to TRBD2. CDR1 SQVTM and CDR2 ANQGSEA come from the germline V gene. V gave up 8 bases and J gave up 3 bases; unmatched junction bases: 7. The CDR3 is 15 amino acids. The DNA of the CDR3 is TGCAGCTTGGGACTAGCGGGAAGAAACTACAATGAGCAGTTCTTC. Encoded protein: CSLGLAGRNYNEQFF.

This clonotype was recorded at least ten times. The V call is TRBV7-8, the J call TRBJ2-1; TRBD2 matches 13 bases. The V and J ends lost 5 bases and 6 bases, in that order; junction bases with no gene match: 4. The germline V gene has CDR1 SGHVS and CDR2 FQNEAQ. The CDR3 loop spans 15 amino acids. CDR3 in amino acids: CASSRTSGSINEQFF. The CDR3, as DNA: TGTGCCAGCAGCCGGACTAGCGGGAGCATCAATGAGCAGTTCTTC.

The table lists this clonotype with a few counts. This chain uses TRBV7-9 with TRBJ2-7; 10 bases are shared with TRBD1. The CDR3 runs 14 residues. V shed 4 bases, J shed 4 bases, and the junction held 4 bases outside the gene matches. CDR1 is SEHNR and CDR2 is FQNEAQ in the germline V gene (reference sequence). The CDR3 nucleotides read TGTGCCAGCAGCTCGGACAGGGGGTTTTACGAGCAGTACTTC. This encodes CASSSDRGFYEQYF. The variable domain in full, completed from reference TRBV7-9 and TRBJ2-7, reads DTGVSQNPRHKITKRGQNVTFRCDPISEHNRLYWYRQTLGQGPEFLTYFQNEAQLEKSRLLSDRFSAERPKGSFSTLEIQRTEQGDSAMYLCASSSDRGFYEQYFGPGTRLTVT.

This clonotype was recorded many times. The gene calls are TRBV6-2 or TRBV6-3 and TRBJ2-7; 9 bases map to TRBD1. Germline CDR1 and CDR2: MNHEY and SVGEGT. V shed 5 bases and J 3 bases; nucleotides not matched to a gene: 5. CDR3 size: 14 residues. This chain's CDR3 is CASSPTGGSYEQYF. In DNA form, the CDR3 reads TGTGCCAGCAGTCCGACAGGGGGGAGCTACGAGCAGTACTTC.

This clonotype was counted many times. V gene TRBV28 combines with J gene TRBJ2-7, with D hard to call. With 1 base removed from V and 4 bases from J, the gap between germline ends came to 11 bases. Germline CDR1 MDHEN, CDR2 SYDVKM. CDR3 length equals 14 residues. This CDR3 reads CASSLFSNPYEQYF. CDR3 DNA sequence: TGTGCCAGCAGTTTATTCTCTAATCCGTACGAGCAGTACTTC.

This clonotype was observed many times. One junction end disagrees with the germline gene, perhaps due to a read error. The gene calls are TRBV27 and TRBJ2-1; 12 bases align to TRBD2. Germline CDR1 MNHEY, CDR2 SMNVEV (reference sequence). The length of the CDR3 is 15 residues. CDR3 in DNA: TGTGCCAGCAGTAGGACTAGCGGGAAGTACAATGAACAGTTCTTC. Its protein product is CASSRTSGKYNEQFF.

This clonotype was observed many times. The CDR3: CASSQEGAYTDTQYF. The CDR3 DNA is TGTGCCAGCAGCCAAGAAGGAGCTTACACAGATACGCAGTATTTT. The J gene is TRBJ2-3, the V gene TRBV3-1; D is undetermined. Germline loops: CDR1 LGHDT, CDR2 YNNKEL (reference sequence). Trimming shortened V by 0 bases and J by 2 bases, and 9 bases separated the two germline ends. The CDR3 is 15 amino acids.

The CDR3 sequence: CASSQPGGLETQYF. The DNA for the CDR3 is TGCGCCAGCAGCCAGCCAGGAGGGCTTGAGACCCAGTACTTC. The chain has TRBV4-1 and TRBJ2-5; perhaps TRBD2 as D (6 bases). Germline assignment: CDR1 MGHRA and CDR2 YSYEKL. CDR3 size: 14 residues. V was trimmed by 3 bases and J by 5 bases, leaving 13 bases between them.

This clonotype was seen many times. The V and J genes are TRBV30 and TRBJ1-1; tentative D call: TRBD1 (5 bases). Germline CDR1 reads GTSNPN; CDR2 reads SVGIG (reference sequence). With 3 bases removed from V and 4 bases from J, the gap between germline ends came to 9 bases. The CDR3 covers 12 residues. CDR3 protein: CAWSRAGTEAFF. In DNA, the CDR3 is TGTGCCTGGAGCAGGGCGGGCACTGAAGCTTTCTTT.

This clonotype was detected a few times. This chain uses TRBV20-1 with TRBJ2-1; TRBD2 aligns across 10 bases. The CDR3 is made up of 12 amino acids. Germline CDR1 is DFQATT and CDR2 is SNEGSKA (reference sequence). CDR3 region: CTLAGAYNEQFF. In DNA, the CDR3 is TGCACCCTAGCGGGAGCCTACAATGAGCAGTTCTTC.

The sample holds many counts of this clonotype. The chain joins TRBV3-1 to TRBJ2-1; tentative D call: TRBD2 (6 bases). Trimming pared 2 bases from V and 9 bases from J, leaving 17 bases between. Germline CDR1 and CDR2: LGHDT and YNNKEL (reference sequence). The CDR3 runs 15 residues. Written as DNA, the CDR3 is TGTGCCAGCAGCCAAATGTCGGGAGTACGGGGTGAGCAGTTCTTC. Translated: CASSQMSGVRGEQFF.

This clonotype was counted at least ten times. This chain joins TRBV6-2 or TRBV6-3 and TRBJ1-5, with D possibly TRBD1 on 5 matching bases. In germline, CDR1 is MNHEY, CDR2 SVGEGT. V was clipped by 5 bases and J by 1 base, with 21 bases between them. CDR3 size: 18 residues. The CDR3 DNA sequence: TGTGCCAGCAGTACCCGCGTCGCGACAGTCATGAGCAATCAGCCCCAGCATTTT. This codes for CASSTRVATVMSNQPQHF.

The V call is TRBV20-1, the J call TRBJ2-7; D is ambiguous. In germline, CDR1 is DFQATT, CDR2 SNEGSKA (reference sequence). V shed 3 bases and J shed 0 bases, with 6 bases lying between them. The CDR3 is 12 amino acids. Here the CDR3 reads CSASVLSYEQYF. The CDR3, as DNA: TGCAGTGCTAGTGTCCTCTCCTACGAGCAGTACTTC.

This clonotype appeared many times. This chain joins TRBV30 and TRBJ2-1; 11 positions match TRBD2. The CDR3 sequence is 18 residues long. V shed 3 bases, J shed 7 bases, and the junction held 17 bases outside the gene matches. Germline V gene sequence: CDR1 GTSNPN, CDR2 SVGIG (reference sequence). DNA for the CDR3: TGTGCCTGGAGATTCCCAACTAGCGGGAGTTTTGGGGGGAATGAGCAGTTCTTC. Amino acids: CAWRFPTSGSFGGNEQFF.

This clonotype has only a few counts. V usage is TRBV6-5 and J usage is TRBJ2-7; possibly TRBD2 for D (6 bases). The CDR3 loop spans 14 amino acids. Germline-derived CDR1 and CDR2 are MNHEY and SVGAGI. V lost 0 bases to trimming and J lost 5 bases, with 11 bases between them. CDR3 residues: CASSYSPGRNEQYF. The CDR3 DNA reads TGTGCCAGCAGTTACTCGCCAGGGAGGAACGAGCAGTACTTC.

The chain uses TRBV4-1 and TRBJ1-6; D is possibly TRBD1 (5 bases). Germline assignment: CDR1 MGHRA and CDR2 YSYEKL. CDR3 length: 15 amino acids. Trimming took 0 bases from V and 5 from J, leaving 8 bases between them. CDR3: CASSQDRQHNSPLHF. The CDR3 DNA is TGCGCCAGCAGCCAAGATAGACAGCATAATTCACCCCTCCACTTT.

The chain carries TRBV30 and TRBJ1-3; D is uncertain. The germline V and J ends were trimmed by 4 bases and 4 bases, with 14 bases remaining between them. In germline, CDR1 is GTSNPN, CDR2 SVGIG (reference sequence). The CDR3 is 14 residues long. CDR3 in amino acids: CAWTNRGGGNTIYF. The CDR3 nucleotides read TGTGCCTGGACCAACCGCGGAGGCGGAAACACCATATATTTT.

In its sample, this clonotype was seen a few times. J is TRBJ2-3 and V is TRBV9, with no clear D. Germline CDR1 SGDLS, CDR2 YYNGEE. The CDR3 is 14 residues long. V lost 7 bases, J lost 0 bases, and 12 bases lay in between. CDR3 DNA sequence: TGTGCCAGCTCAGAGTGGGCTAGCACAGATACGCAGTATTTT. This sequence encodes CASSEWASTDTQYF.

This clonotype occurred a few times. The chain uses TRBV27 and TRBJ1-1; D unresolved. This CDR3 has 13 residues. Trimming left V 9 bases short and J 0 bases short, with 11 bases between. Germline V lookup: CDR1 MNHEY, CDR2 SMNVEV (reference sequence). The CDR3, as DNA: TGTGCCAGTAAGGATTCCATGAACACTGAAGCTTTCTTT. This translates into CASKDSMNTEAFF.

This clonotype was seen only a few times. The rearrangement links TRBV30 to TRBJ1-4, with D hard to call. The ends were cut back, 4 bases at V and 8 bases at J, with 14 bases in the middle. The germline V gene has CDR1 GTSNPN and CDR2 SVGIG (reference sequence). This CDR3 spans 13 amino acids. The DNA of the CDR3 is TGTGCCTGGAAGCGGAAGGGTAACGAAAAACTGTTTTTT. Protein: CAWKRKGNEKLFF.

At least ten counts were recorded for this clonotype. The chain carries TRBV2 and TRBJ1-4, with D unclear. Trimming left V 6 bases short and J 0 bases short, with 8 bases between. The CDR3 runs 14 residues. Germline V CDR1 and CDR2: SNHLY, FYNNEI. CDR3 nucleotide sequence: TGTGCCAGCAGGCGAAAACCAACTAATGAAAAACTGTTTTTT. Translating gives CASRRKPTNEKLFF.

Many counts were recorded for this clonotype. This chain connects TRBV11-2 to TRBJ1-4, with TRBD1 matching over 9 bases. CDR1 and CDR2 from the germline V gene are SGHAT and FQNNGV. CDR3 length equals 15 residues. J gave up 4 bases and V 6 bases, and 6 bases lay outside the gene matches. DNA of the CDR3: TGTGCCAGCAGGAAGACGGACAGGGGTAATGAAAAACTGTTTTTT. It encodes CASRKTDRGNEKLFF.

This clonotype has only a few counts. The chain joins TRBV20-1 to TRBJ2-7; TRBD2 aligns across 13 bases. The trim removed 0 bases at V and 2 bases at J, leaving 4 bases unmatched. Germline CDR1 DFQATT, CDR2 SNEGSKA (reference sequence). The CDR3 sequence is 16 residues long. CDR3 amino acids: CSARERGTSGTYEQYF. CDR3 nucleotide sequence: TGCAGTGCTAGAGAGAGGGGGACTAGCGGGACCTACGAGCAGTACTTC.

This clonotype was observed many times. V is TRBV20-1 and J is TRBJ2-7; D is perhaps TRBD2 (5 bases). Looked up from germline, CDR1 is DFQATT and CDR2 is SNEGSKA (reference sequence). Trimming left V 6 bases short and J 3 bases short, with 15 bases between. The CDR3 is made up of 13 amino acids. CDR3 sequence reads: CSAAPGIRYEQYF. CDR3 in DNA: TGCAGTGCCGCTCCCGGGATCCGCTACGAGCAGTACTTC.

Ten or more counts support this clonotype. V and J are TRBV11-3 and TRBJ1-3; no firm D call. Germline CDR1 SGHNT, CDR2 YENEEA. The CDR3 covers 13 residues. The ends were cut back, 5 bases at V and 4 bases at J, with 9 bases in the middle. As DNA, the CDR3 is TGTGCCAGCAGCCTAACGAACGGAAACACCATATATTTT. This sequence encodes CASSLTNGNTIYF.

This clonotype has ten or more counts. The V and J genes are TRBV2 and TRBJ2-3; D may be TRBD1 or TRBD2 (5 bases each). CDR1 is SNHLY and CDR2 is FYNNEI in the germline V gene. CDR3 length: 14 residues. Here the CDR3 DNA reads TGTGCAGAAGTTGGGGACCCAAGCACAGATACGCAGTATTTT. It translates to CAEVGDPSTDTQYF.

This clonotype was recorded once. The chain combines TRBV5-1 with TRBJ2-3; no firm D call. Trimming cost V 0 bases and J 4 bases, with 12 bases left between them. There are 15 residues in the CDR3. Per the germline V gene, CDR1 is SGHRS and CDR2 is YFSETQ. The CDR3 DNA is TGCGCCAGCAGCTTGGGCGGCCGGGTGGCAGATACGCAGTATTTT. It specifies CASSLGGRVADTQYF.